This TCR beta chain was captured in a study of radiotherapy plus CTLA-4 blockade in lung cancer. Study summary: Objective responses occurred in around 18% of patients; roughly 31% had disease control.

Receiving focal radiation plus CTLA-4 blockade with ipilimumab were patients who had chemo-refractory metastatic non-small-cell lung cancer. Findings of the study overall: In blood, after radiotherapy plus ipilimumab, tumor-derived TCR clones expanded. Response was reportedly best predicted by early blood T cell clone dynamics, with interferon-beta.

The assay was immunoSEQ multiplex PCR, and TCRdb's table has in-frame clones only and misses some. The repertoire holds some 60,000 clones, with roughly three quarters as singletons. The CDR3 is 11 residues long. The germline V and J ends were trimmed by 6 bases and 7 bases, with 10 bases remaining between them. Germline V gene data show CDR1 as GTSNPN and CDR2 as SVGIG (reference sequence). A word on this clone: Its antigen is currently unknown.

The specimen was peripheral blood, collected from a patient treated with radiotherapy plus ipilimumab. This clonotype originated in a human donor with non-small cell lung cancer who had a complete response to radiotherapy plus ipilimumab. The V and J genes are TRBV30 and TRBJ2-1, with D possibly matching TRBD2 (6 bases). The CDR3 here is CACATRNEQFF. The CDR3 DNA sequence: TGTGCCTGCGCGACTAGGAATGAGCAGTTCTTC.